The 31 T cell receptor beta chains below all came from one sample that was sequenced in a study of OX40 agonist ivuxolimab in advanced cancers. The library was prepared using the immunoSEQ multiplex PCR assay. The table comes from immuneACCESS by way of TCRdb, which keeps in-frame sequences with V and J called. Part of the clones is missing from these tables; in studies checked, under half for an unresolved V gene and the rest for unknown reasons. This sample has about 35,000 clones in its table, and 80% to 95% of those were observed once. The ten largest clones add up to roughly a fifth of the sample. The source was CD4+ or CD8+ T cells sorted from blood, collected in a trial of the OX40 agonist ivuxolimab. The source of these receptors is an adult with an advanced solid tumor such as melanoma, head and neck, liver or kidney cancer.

CDR3 sequence: CASRRLAGELFF. The CDR3 DNA reads as TGTGCCAGCAGACGGTTGGCCGGGGAGCTGTTTTTT. This sequence joins TRBV28 and TRBJ2-2, with unresolved D. V lost 6 bases, J lost 6 bases, and 8 bases lay in between. CDR3 size: 12 residues. CDR1 is MDHEN and CDR2 is SYDVKM in the germline V gene.

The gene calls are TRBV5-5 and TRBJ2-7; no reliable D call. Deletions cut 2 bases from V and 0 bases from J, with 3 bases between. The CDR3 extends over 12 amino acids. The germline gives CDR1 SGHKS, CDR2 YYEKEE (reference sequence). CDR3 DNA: TGTGCCAGCAGCTTAATCTCCTACGAGCAGTACTTC. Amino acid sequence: CASSLISYEQYF.

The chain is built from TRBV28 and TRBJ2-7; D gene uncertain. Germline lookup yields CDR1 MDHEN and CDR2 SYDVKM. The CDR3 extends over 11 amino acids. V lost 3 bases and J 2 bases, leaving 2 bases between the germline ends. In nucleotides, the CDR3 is TGTGCCAGCAGTTTGACCTACGAGCAGTACTTC. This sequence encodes CASSLTYEQYF.

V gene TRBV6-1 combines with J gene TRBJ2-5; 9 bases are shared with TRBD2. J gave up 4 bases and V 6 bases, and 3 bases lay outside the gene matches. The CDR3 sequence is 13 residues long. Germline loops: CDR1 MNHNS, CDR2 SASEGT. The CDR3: CASSLAGTETQYF. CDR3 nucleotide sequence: TGTGCCAGCAGCCTAGCGGGAACAGAGACCCAGTACTTC.

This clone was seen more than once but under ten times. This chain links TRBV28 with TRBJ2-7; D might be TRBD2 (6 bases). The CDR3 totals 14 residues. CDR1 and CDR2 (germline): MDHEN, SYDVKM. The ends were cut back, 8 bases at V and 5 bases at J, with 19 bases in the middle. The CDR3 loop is CASGLGRDLDEQYF. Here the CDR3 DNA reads TGTGCCAGCGGGTTGGGGCGGGATCTAGACGAGCAGTACTTC.

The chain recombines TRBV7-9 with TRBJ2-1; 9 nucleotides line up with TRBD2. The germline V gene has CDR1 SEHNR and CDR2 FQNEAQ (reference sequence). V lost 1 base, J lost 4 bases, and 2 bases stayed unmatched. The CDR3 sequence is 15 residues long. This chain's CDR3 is CASSLETSGYNEQFF. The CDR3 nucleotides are TGTGCCAGCAGCTTAGAAACTAGCGGGTACAATGAGCAGTTCTTC.

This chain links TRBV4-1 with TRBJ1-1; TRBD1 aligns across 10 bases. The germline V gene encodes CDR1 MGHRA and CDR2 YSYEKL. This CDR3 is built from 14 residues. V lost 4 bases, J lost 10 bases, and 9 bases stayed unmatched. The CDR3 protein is CASSLGTGVMGAFF. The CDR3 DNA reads TGCGCCAGCAGCCTAGGGACAGGGGTTATGGGAGCTTTCTTT.

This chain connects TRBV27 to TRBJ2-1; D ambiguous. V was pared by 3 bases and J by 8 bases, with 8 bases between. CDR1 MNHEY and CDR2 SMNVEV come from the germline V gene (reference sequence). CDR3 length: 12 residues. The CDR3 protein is CASSFPGDEQFF. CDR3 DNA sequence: TGTGCCAGCAGTTTCCCCGGCGATGAGCAGTTCTTC.

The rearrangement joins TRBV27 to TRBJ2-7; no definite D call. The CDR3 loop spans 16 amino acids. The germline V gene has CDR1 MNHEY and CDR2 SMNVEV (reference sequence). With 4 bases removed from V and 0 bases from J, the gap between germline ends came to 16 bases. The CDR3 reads CASSSPPYTSSYEQYF. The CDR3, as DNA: TGTGCCAGCAGTTCCCCCCCATACACAAGCTCCTACGAGCAGTACTTC.

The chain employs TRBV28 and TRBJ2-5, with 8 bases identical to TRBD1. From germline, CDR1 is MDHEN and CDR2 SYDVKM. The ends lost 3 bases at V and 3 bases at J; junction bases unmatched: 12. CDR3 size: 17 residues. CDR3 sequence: CASSFSIKKTGEETQYF. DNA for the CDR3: TGTGCCAGCAGTTTCTCAATCAAAAAGACAGGGGAAGAGACCCAGTACTTC. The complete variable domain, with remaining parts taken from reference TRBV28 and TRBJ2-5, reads DVKVTQSSRYLVKRTGEKVFLECVQDMDHENMFWYRQDPGLGLRLIYFSYDVKMKEKGDIPEGYSVSREKKERFSLILESASTNQTSMYLCASSFSIKKTGEETQYFGPGTRLLVL.

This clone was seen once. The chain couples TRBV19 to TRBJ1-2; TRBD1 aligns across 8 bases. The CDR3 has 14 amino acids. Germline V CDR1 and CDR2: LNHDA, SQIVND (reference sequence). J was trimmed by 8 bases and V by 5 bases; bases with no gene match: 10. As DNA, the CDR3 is TGTGCCAGTAGTCCCCGGGCAGGGGGCAGCGGCTACACCTTC. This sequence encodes CASSPRAGGSGYTF.

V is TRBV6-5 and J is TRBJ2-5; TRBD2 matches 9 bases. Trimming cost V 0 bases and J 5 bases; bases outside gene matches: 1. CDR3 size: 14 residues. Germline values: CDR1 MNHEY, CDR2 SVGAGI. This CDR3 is CASSYSSGRETQYF. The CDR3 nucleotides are TGTGCCAGCAGTTACTCGAGCGGGAGGGAGACCCAGTACTTC.

The CDR3 bases are TGCGCCAGCAGCTTGGCCCTTCTAGAGACCCAGTACTTC. Protein sequence: CASSLALLETQYF. The V call is TRBV5-1, the J call TRBJ2-5; D remains unclear. Trimming removed 0 bases from V and 4 bases from J, with 7 bases in between. The CDR3 contains 13 residues. The germline CDR1 and CDR2 sequences are SGHRS and YFSETQ.

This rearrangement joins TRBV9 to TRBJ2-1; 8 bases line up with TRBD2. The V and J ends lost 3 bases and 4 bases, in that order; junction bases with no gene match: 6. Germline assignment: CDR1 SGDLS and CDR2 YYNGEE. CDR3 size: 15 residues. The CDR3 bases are TGTGCCAGCAGCGAACGACTAGCGTATTACAATGAGCAGTTCTTC. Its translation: CASSERLAYYNEQFF.

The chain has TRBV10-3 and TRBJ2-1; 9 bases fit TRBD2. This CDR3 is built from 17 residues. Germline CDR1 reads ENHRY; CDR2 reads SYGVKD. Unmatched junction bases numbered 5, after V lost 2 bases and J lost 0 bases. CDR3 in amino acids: CAISEHISGSSYNEQFF. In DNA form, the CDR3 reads TGTGCCATCAGTGAGCATATTAGCGGGAGCTCCTACAATGAGCAGTTCTTC.

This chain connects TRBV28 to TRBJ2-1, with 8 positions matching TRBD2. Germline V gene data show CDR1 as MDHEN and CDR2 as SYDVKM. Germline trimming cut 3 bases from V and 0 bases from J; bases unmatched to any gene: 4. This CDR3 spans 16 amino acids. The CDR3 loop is CASSFTLAGSYNEQFF. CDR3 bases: TGTGCCAGCAGTTTCACCCTAGCGGGCTCCTACAATGAGCAGTTCTTC.

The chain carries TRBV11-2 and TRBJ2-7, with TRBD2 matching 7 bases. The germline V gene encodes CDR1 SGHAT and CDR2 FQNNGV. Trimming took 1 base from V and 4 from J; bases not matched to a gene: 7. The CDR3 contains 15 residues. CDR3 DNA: TGTGCCAGCAGCTTAGTGGGGGGAGGGCCATACGAGCAGTACTTC. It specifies CASSLVGGGPYEQYF. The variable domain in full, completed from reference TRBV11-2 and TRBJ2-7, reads EAGVAQSPRYKIIEKRQSVAFWCNPISGHATLYWYQQILGQGPKLLIQFQNNGVVDDSQLPKDRFSAERLKGVDSTLKIQPAKLEDSAVYLCASSLVGGGPYEQYFGPGTRLTVT.

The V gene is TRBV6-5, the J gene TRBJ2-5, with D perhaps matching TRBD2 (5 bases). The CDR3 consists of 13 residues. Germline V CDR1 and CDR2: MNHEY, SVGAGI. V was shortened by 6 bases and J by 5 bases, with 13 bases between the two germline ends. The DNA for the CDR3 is TGTGCCAGCAGGCTAGCCGCAGTGGAGACCCAGTACTTC. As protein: CASRLAAVETQYF.

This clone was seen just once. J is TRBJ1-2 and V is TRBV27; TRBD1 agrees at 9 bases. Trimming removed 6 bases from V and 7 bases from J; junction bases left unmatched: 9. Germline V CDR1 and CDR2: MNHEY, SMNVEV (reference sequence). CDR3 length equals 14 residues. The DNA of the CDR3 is TGTGCCAGCAGACCGGGACAGGGCGTTACTGGCTACACCTTC. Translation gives CASRPGQGVTGYTF.

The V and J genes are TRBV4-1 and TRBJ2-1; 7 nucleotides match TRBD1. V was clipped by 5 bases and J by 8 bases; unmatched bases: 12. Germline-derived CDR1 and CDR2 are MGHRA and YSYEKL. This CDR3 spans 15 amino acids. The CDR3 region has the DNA TGCGCCAGCAGCGTCGGCCGGGACAGAGGCGATGAGCAGTTCTTC. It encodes CASSVGRDRGDEQFF.

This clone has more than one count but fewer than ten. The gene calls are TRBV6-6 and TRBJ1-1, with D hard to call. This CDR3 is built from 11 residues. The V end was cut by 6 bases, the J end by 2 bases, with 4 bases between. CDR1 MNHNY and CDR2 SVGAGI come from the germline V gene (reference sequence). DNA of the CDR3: TGTGCCAGCAGGGCCAACACTGAAGCTTTCTTT. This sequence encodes CASRANTEAFF.

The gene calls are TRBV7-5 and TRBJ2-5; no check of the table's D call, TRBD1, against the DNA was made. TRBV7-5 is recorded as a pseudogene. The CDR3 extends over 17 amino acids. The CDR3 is CARSRQGDTSDQETQYF. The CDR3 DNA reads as TGTGCCAGAAGCCGACAGGGGGACACCTCGGACCAAGAGACCCAGTACTTC.

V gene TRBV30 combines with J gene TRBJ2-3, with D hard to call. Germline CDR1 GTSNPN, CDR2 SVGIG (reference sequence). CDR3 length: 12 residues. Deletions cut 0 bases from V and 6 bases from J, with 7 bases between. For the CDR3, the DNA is TGTGCCTGGAGTGTACTGGTGGATACGCAGTATTTT. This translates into CAWSVLVDTQYF.

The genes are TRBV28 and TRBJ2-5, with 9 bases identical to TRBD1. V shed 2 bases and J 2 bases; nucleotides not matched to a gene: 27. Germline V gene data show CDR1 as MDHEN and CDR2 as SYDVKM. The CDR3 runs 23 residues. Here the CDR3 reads CASSLGSGTGLVGGRAEQETQYF. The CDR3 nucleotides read TGTGCCAGCAGTTTAGGATCTGGGACAGGGTTGGTCGGAGGGAGGGCCGAACAAGAGACCCAGTACTTC.

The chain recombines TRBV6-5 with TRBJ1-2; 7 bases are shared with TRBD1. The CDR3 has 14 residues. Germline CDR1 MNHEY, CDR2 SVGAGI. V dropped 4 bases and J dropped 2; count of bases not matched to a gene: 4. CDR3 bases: TGTGCCAGCAGTTCGATCAGGGGGAACTATGGCTACACCTTC. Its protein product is CASSSIRGNYGYTF.

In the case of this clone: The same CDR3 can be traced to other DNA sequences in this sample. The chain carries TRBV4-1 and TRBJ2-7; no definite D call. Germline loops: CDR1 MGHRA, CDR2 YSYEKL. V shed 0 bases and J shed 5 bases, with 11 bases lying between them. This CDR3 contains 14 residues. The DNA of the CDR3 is TGCGCCAGCAGCCAAGAGGCAGGCCTCCACGAGCAGTACTTC. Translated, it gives CASSQEAGLHEQYF.

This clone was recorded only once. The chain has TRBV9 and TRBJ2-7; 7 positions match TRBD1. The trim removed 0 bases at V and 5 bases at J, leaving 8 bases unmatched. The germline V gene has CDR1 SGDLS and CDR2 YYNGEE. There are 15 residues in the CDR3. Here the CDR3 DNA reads TGTGCCAGCAGCGTAGAGGGGGCGAGGAGGAACGAGCAGTACTTC. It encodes CASSVEGARRNEQYF.

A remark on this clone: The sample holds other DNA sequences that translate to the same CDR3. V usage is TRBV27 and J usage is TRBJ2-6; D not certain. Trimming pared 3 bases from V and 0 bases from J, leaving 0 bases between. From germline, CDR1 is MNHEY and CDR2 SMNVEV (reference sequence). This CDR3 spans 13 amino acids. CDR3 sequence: CASSFSGANVLTF. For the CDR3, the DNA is TGTGCCAGCAGTTTCTCTGGGGCCAACGTCCTGACTTTC.

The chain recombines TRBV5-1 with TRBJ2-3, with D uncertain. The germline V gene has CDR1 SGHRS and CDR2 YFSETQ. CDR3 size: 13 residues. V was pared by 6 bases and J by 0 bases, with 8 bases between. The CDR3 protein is CASTPLSTDTQYF. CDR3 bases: TGCGCCAGCACCCCGCTCAGCACAGATACGCAGTATTTT.

The CDR3 DNA sequence: TGCGCCAGCAGCCCGGGGACTAGTAGCGAGACCCAGTACTTC. Encoded protein: CASSPGTSSETQYF. The chain recombines TRBV4-3 with TRBJ2-5; 8 positions match TRBD2. The length of the CDR3 is 14 residues. Trimming cost V 4 bases and J 5 bases; bases outside gene matches: 6. Germline V gene data show CDR1 as LGHNA and CDR2 as YSLEER.

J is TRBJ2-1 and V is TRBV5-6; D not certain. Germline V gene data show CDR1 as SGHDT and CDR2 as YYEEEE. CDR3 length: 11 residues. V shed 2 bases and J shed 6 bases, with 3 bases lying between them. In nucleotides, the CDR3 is TGTGCCAGCAGCTTTCTCAATGAGCAGTTCTTC. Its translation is CASSFLNEQFF.